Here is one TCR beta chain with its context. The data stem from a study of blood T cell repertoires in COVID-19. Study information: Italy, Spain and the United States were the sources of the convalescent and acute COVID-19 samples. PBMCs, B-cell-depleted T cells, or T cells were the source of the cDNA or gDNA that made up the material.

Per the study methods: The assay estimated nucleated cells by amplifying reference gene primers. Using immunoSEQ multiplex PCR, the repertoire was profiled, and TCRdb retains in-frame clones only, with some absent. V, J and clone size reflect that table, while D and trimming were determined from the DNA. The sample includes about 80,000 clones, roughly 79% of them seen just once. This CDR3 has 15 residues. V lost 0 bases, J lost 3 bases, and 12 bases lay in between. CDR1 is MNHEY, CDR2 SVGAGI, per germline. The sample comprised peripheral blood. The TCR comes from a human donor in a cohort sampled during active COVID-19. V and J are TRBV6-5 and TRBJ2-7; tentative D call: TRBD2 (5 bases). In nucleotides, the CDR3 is TGTGCCAGCAGTTACTCGAGGAGGTTCTTCTACGAGCAGTACTTC. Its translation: CASSYSRRFFYEQYF.